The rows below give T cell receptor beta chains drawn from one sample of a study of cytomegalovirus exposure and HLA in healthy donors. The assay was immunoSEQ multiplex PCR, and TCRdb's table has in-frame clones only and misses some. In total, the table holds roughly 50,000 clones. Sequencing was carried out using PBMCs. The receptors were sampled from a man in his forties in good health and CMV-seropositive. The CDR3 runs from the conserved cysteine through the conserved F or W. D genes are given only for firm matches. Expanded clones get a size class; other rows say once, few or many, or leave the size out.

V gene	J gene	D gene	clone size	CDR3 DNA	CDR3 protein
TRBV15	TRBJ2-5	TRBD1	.	TGTGCCACCGTCAGCGGGACAGGGGAAGAGACCCAGTACTTC	CATVSGTGEETQYF
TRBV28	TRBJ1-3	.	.	TGTGCCAGCAGCGATGGACAGTCCTTCTCTGGAAACACCATATATTTT	CASSDGQSFSGNTIYF
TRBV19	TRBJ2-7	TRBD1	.	TGTGCCAGTAGTAAAATCCGGGACAGGCAAGCCTACGAGCAGTACTTC	CASSKIRDRQAYEQYF
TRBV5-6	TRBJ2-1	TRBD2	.	TGTGCCAGCAGCTTGGACCTAGGACTAGGCAATGAGCAGTTCTTC	CASSLDLGLGNEQFF
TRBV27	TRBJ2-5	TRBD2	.	TGTGCCAGCGCTACGGGGGGGCGCGAGACCCAGTACTTC	CASATGGRETQYF
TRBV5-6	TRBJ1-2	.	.	TGTGCCAGCAGCCCCCAGCCGAGGAACTATGGCTACACCTTC	CASSPQPRNYGYTF
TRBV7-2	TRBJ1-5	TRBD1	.	TGTGCCAGCAGCTCACAGGGGGGTCAGCCCCAGCATTTT	CASSSQGGQPQHF
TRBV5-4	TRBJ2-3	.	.	TGTGCCAGCAGCTTGGACAGGTCCCTTTTAACGCAGTATTTT	CASSLDRSLLTQYF
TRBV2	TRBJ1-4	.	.	TGTGCCACAAGTTTAGAGCAAACTAATGAAAAACTGTTTTTT	CATSLEQTNEKLFF
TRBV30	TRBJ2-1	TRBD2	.	TGTGCCTGGAGAGCCAACATCGGGACTAGCGGGATGATGAGCTCCTACAATGAGCAGTTCTTC	CAWRANIGTSGMMSSYNEQFF
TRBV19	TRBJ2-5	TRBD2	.	TGTGCCAGTAGTGCCCCCGGGACTAGACTTCAAGAGACCCAGTACTTC	CASSAPGTRLQETQYF
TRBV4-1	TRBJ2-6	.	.	TGCGCCAGCAGCCACGATTACAGGGCTGGGGCCAACGTCCTGACTTTC	CASSHDYRAGANVLTF
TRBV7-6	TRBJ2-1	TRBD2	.	TGTGCCAGCAGCCAAGACGGGAGGAGCTCCTACAATGAGCAGTTCTTC	CASSQDGRSSYNEQFF
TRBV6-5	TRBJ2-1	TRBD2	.	TGTGCCAGCAGTTACTCGAGGGCTAGCGGGAGCGATGAGCAGTTCTTC	CASSYSRASGSDEQFF
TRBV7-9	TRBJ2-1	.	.	TGTGCCAGCAGTCCCTGGGACACCCCTTTGCAGTTCTTC	CASSPWDTPLQFF
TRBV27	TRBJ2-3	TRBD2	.	TGTGCCAGCAGGACTAGCGGCACAGATACGCAGTATTTT	CASRTSGTDTQYF
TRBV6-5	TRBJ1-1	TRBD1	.	TGTGCCAGCAGTTCATCCCGGGACAGGGACACTGAAGCTTTCTTT	CASSSSRDRDTEAFF
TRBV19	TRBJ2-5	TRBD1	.	TGTGCCAGTAGATGGTCGGCAGGGGGCTTGAGAGAGACCCAGTACTTC	CASRWSAGGLRETQYF
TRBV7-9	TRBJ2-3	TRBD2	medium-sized	TGTGCCAGCAGCCCAAGCGGGGGAAACACAGATACGCAGTATTTT	CASSPSGGNTDTQYF
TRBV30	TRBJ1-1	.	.	TGTGCCTGGAGTCCTGGATCCCGGGTGGCTTTCTTT	CAWSPGSRVAFF
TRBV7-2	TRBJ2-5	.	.	TGTGCCAGCAGCTTAGCCCCGGGGTCCCCAGAGACCCAGTACTTC	CASSLAPGSPETQYF
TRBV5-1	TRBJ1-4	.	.	TGCGCCAGCAGCACGACTCCAGGGAGGGAAAAACTGTTTTTT	CASSTTPGREKLFF